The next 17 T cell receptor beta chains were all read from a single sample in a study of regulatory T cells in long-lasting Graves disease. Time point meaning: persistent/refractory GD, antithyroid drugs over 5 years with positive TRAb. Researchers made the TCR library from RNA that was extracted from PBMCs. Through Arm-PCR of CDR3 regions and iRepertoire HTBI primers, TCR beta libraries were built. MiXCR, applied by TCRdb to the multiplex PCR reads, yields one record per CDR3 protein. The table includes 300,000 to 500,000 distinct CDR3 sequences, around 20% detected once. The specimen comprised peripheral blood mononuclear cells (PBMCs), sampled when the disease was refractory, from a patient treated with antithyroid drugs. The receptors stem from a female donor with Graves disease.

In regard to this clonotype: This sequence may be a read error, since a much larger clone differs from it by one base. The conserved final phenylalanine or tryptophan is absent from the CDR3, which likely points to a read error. DNA of the CDR3: TGTGCCAGCAGTTACGTGGCCAAACCCGACTACGAGCAGTACCTC. This translates into CASSYVAKPDYEQYL. This rearrangement joins TRBV6-5 to TRBJ2-7; D unclear. Germline V gene lookup returns CDR1 MNHEY and CDR2 SVGAGI. The CDR3 covers 15 residues. The ends were cut back, 2 bases at V and 3 bases at J, with 14 bases in the middle.

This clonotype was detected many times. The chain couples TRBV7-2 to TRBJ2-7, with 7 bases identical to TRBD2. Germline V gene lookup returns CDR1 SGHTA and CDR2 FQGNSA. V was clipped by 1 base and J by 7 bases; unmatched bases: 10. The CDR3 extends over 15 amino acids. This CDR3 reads CASSLGPSTSREQYF. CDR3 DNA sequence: TGTGCCAGCAGCTTAGGCCCCTCGACTAGCAGGGAGCAGTACTTC.

CDR3 residues: CASIGAGDYEQYF. The CDR3 bases are TGTGCCAGCATCGGGGCGGGAGACTACGAGCAGTACTTC. V is TRBV28 and J is TRBJ2-7; 7 nucleotides agree with TRBD2. CDR3 size: 13 residues. CDR1 is MDHEN and CDR2 is SYDVKM in the germline V gene. J was trimmed by 3 bases and V by 7 bases; bases with no gene match: 6.

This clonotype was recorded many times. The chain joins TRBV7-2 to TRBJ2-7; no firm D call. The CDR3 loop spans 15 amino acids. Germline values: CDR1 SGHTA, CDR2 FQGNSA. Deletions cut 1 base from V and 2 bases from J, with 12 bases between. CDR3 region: CASSLGGPGAYEQYF. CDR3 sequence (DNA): TGTGCCAGCAGCTTAGGGGGTCCGGGCGCCTACGAGCAGTACTTC.

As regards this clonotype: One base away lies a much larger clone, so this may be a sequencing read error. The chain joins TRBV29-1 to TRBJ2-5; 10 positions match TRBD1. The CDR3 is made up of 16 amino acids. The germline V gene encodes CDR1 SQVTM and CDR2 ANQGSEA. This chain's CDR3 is CSAEDIGDRGEETHHF. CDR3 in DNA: TGCAGCGCTGAAGATATCGGGGACAGGGGTGAAGAGACCCATCACTTC.

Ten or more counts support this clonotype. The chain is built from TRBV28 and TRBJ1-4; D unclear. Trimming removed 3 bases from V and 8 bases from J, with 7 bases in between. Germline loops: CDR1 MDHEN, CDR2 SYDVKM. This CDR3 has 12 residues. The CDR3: CASSLAREKLFF. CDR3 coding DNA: TGTGCCAGCAGTTTGGCCCGGGAAAAACTGTTTTTT.

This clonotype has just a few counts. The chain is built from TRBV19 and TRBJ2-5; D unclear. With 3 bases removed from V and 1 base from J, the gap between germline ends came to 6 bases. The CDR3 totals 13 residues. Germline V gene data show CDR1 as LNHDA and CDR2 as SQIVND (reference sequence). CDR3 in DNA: TGTGCCAGTAGTATCACGAGCCAAGAGACCCAGTACTTC. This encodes CASSITSQETQYF.

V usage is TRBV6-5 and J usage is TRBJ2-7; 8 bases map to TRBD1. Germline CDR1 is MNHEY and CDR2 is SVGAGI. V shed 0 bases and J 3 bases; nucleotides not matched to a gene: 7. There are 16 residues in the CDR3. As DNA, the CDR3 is TGTGCCAGCAGTTACTCTTCGGACAGGGCCGGCTACGAGCAGTACTTC. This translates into CASSYSSDRAGYEQYF.

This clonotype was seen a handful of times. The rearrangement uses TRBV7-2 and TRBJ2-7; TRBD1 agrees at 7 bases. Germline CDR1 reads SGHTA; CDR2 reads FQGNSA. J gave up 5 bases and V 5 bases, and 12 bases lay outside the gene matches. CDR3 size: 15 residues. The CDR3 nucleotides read TGTGCCAGCAGCCCGGCCGGGACAGCCACAAACGAGCAGTACTTC. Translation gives CASSPAGTATNEQYF.

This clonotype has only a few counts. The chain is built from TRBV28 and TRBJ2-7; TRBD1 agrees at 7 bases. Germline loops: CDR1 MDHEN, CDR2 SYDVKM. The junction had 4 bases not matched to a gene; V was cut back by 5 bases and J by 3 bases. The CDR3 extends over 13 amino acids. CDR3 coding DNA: TGTGCCAGCAGTAACAGGGGCGTCTACGAGCAGTACTTC. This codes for CASSNRGVYEQYF.

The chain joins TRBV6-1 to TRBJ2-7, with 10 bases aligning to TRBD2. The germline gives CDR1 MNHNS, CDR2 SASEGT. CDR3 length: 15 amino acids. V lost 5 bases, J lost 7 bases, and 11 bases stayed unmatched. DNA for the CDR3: TGTGCCAGCAGTCCTCTCAGCGGGAGGGCCTGGGAGCAGTACTTC. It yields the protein CASSPLSGRAWEQYF.

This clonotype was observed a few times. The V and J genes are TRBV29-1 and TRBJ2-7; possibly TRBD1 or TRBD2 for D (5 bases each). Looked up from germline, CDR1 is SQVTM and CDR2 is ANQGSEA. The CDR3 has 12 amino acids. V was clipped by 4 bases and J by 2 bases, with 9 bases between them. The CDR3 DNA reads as TGCAGCGTTGTCGGGGCCGCCTACGAGCAGTACTTC. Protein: CSVVGAAYEQYF.

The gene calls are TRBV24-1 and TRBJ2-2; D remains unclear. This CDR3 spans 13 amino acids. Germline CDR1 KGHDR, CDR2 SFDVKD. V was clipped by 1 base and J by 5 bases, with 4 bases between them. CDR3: CATSDFGTGELFF. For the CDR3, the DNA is TGTGCCACCAGTGATTTCGGAACCGGGGAGCTGTTTTTT.

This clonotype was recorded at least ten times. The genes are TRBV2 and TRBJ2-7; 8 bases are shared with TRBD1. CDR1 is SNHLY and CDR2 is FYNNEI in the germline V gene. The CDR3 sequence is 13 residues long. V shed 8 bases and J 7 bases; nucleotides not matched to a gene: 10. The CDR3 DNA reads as TGTGCCAGCGGGGTCGGGACAGGAGCTGAGCAGTACTTC. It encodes CASGVGTGAEQYF.

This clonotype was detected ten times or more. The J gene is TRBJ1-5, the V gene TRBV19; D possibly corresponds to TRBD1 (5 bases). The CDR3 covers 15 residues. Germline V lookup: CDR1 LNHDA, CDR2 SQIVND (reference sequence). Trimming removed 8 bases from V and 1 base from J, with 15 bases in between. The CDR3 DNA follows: TGTGCCAGTTTGCCCCAAGGGGTAAGCAATCAGCCCCAGCATTTT. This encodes CASLPQGVSNQPQHF. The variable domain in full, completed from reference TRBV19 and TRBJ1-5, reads DGGITQSPKYLFRKEGQNVTLSCEQNLNHDAMYWYRQDPGQGLRLIYYSQIVNDFQKGDIAEGYSVSREKKESFPLTVTSAQKNPTAFYLCASLPQGVSNQPQHFGDGTRLSIL.

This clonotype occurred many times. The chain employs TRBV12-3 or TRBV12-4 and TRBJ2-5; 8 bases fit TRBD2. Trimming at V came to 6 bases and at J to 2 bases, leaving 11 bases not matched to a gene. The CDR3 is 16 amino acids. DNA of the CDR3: TGTGCCAGCAGAGCTGGGGAGGCTAGCGGGCAAGAGACCCAGTACTTC. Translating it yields CASRAGEASGQETQYF.

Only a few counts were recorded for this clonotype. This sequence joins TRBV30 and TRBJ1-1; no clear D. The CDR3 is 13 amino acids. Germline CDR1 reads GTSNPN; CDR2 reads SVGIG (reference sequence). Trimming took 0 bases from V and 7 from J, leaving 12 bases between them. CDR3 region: CAWSVLGIGEAFF. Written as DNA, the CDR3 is TGTGCCTGGAGTGTATTGGGGATAGGTGAAGCTTTCTTT.